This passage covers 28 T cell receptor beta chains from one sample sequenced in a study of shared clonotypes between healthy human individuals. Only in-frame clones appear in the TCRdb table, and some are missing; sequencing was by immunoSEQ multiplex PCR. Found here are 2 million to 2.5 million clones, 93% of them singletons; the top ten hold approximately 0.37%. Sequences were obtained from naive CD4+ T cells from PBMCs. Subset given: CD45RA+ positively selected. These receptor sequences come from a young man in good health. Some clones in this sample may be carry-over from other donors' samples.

This CDR3 is CASTSFGGGTQYF. CDR3 sequence (DNA): TGTGCCAGCACCTCTTTCGGGGGTGGGACCCAGTACTTC. The rearrangement links TRBV6-5 to TRBJ2-5; possibly TRBD2 for D (6 bases). Per the germline V gene, CDR1 is MNHEY and CDR2 is SVGAGI. Trimming left V 7 bases short and J 7 bases short, with 16 bases between. There are 13 residues in the CDR3.

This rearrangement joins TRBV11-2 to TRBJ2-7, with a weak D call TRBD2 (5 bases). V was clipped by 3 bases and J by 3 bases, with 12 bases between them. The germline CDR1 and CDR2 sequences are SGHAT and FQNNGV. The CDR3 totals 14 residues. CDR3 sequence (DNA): TGTGCCAGCAGCTTGGTAAGCGGTCACTACGAGCAGTACTTC. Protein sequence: CASSLVSGHYEQYF.

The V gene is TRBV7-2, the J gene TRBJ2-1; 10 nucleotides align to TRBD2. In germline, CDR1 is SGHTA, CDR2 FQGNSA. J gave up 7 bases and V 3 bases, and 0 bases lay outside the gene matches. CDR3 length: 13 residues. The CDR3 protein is CASSFSGRNEQFF. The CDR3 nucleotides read TGTGCCAGCAGCTTTAGCGGGAGGAATGAGCAGTTCTTC.

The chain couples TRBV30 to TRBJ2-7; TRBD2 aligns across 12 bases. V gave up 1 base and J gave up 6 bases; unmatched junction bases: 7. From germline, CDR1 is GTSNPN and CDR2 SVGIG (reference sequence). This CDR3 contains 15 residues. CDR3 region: CAWSGTSGIGGEQYF. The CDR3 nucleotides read TGTGCCTGGAGTGGGACTAGCGGGATCGGGGGCGAGCAGTACTTC.

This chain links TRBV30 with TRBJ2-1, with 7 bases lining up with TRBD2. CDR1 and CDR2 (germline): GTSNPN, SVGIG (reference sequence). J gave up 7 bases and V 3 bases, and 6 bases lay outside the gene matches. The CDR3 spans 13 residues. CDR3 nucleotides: TGTGCCTGGAGCTCGGGACTATTTAATGAGCAGTTCTTC. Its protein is CAWSSGLFNEQFF.

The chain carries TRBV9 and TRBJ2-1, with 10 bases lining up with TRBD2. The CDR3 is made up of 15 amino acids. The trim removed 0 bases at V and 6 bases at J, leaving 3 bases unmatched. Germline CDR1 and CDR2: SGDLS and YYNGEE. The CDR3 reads CASSVASGRSNEQFF. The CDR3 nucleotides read TGTGCCAGCAGCGTAGCTAGCGGGAGATCCAATGAGCAGTTCTTC.

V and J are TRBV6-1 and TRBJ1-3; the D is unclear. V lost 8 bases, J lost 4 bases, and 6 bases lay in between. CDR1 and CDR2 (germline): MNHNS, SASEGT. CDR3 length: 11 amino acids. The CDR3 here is CASVQGNTIYF. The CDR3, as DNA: TGTGCCAGCGTCCAAGGAAACACCATATATTTT.

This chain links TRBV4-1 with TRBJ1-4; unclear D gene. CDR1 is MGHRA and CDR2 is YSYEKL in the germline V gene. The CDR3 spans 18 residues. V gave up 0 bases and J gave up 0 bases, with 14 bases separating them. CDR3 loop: CASSQDAIGLATNEKLFF. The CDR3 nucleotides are TGCGCCAGCAGCCAAGATGCGATTGGACTAGCAACTAATGAAAAACTGTTTTTT.

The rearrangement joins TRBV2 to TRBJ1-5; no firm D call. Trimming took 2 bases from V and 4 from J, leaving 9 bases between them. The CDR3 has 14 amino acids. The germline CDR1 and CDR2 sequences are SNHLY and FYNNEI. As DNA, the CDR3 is TGTGCCAGCAGTGAAAGTCTCCGGAATCAGCCCCAGCATTTT. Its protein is CASSESLRNQPQHF. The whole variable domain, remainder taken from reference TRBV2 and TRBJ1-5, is EPEVTQTPSHQVTQMGQEVILRCVPISNHLYFYWYRQILGQKVEFLVSFYNNEISEKSEIFDDQFSVERPDGSNFTLKIRSTKLEDSAMYFCASSESLRNQPQHFGDGTRLSIL.

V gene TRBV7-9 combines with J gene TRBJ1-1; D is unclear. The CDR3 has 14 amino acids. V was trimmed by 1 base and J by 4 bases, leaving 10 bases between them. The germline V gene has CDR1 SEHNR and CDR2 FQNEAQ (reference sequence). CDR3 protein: CASSLVNGPTEAFF. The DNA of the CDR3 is TGTGCCAGCAGCTTAGTCAACGGCCCCACTGAAGCTTTCTTT.

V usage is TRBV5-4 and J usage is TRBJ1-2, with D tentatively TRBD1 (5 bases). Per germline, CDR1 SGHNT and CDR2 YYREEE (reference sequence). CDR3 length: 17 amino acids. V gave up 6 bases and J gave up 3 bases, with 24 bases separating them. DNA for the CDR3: TGTGCCAGCAACGCCGTCCTCGGGGGAGCGTGGGACTATGGCTACACCTTC. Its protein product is CASNAVLGGAWDYGYTF.

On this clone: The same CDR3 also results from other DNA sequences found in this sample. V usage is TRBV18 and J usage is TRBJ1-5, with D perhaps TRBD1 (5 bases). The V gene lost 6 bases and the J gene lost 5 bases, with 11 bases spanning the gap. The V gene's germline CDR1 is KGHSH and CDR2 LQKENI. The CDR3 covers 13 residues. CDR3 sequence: CASSPGGDQPQHF. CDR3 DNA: TGTGCCAGCTCGCCGGGAGGGGATCAGCCCCAGCATTTT.

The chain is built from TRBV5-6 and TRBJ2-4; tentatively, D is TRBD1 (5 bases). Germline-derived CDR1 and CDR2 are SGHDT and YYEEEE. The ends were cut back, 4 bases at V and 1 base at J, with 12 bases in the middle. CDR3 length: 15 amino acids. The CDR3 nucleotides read TGTGCCAGCAGCCGCAGGGTATTCGCCAAAAACATTCAGTACTTC. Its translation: CASSRRVFAKNIQYF.

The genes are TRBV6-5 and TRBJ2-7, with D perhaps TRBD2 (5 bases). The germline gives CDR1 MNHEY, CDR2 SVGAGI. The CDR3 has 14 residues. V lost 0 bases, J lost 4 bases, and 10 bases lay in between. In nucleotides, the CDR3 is TGTGCCAGCAGTTACTCACCGGGGTTGTACGAGCAGTACTTC. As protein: CASSYSPGLYEQYF.

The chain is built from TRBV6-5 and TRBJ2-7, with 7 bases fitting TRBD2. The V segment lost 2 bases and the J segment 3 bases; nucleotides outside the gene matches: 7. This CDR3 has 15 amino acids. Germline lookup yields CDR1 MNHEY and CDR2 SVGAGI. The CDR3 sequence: CASSYTVAGHYEQYF. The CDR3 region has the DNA TGTGCCAGCAGTTACACTGTAGCGGGCCACTACGAGCAGTACTTC.

DNA for the CDR3: TGCGCCAGCAGCAATGCGGGACAGGGCGGTGAAAAACTGTTTTTT. Translation gives CASSNAGQGGEKLFF. V gene TRBV5-1 combines with J gene TRBJ1-4, with 9 bases matching TRBD1. The CDR3 is made up of 15 amino acids. V trimming: 4 bases; J trimming: 7 bases; junction bases outside the gene matches: 8. The germline CDR1 and CDR2 sequences are SGHRS and YFSETQ.

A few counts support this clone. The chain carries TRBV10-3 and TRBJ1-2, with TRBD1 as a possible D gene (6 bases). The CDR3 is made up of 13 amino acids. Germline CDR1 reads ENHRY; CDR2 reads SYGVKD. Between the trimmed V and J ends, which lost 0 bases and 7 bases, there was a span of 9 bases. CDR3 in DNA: TGTGCCATCAGTGAGTCATGGACAGCTGGCTACACCTTC. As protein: CAISESWTAGYTF.

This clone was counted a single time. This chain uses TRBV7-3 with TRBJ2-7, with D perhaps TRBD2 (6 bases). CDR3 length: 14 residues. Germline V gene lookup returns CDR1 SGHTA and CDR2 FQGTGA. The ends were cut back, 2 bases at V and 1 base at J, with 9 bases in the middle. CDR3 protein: CASSLDGGSYEQYF. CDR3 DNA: TGTGCCAGCAGCTTAGACGGGGGTTCCTACGAGCAGTACTTC.

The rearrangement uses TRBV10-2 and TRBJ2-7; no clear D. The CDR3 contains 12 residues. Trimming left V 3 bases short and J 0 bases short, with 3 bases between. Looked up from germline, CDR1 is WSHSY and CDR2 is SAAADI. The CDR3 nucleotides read TGCGCCAGCAGTGACGGCTCCTACGAGCAGTACTTC. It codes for CASSDGSYEQYF.

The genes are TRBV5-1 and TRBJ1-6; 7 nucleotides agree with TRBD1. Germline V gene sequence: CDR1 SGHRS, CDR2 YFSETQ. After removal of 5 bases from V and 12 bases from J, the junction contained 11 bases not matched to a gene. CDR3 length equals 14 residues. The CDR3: CASRPGQFDGPLHF. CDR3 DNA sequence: TGCGCCAGCAGACCGGGACAGTTTGATGGACCCCTCCACTTT. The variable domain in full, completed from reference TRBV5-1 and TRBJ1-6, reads KAGVTQTPRYLIKTRGQQVTLSCSPISGHRSVSWYQQTPGQGLQFLFEYFSETQRNKGNFPGRFSGRQFSNSRSEMNVSTLELGDSALYLCASRPGQFDGPLHFGNGTRLTVT.

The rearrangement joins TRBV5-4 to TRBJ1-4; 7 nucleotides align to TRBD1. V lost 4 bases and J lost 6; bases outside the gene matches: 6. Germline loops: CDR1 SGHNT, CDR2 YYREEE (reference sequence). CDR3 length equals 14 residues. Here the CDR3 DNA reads TGTGCCAGCAGCAGAACCGGACAGGATGAAAAACTGTTTTTT. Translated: CASSRTGQDEKLFF.

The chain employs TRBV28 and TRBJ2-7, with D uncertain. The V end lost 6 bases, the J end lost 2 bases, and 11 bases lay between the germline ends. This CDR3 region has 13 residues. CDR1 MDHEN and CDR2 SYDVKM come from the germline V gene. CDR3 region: CASRAGAAYEQYF. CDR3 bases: TGTGCCAGCAGGGCAGGAGCCGCCTACGAGCAGTACTTC. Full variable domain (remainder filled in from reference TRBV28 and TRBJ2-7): DVKVTQSSRYLVKRTGEKVFLECVQDMDHENMFWYRQDPGLGLRLIYFSYDVKMKEKGDIPEGYSVSREKKERFSLILESASTNQTSMYLCASRAGAAYEQYFGPGTRLTVT.

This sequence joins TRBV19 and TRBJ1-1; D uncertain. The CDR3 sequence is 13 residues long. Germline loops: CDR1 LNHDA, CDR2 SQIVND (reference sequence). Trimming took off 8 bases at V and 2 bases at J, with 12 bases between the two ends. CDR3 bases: TGTGCCAGTGTCTACGAGATTAACACTGAAGCTTTCTTT. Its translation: CASVYEINTEAFF.

The CDR3, as DNA: TGTGCCATCAGTGAGTCGGGACGGGTTGGCGACGAGCAGTACTTC. Its protein is CAISESGRVGDEQYF. The chain combines TRBV10-3 with TRBJ2-7; D tentatively fits TRBD1 or TRBD2 (5 bases each). Germline values: CDR1 ENHRY, CDR2 SYGVKD. Deletions cut 0 bases from V and 5 bases from J, with 14 bases between. This CDR3 has 15 amino acids.

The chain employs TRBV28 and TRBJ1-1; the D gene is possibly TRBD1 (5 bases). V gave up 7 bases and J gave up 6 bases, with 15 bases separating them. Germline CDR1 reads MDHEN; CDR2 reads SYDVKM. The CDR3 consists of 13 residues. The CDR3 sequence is CASTWDGRPEAFF. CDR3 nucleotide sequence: TGTGCCAGCACCTGGGACGGCCGTCCTGAAGCTTTCTTT. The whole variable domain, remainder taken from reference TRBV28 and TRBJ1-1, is DVKVTQSSRYLVKRTGEKVFLECVQDMDHENMFWYRQDPGLGLRLIYFSYDVKMKEKGDIPEGYSVSREKKERFSLILESASTNQTSMYLCASTWDGRPEAFFGQGTRLTVV.

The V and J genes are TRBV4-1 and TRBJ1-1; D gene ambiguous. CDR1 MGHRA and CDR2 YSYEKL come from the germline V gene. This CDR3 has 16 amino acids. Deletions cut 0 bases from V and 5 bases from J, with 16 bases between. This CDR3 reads CASSQDPLRTRTEAFF. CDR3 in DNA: TGCGCCAGCAGCCAAGATCCCCTCAGGACGAGGACTGAAGCTTTCTTT.

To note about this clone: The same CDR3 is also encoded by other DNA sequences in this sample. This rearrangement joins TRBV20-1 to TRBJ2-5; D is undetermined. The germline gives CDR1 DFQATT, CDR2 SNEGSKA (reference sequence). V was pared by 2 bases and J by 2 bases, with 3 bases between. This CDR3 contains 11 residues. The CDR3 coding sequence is TGCAGTGCTAGATTACAAGAGACCCAGTACTTC. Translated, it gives CSARLQETQYF.

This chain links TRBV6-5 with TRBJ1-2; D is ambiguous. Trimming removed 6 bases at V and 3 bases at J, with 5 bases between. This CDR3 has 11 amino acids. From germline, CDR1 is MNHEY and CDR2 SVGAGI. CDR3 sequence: CASSNYYGYTF. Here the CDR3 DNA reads TGTGCCAGCAGCAATTACTATGGCTACACCTTC.